These 11 T cell receptor beta chains came from one sample sequenced in a study of T cell responses to AZD1222 COVID-19 vaccine. Sequencing was performed with immunoSEQ multiplex PCR; in TCRdb, only in-frame clones are kept and a portion is missing. Found here are fewer than 110,000 clones, roughly 91% of them singletons; the top ten hold roughly 42%. Sequencing used peripheral blood, obtained on day 0 of AZD1222 vaccination. These receptors came from an adult in good health.

The genes are TRBV19 and TRBJ2-2; 9 positions match TRBD2. The CDR3 contains 16 residues. J gave up 4 bases and V 2 bases, and 5 bases lay outside the gene matches. Germline CDR1 and CDR2: LNHDA and SQIVND (reference sequence). CDR3: CASSITAGGVTGELFF. The CDR3 DNA is TGTGCCAGTAGTATAACGGCGGGAGGGGTCACCGGGGAGCTGTTTTTT.

CDR3 coding DNA: TGTGCCAGCAGTTATCTGACAGGGTTGGGTGAAAAACTGTTTTTT. Its protein product is CASSYLTGLGEKLFF. The chain combines TRBV27 with TRBJ1-4; 7 positions agree with TRBD1. This CDR3 is 15 amino acids long. J lost 7 bases, V lost 4 bases, and 9 bases had no gene match. Germline V gene data show CDR1 as MNHEY and CDR2 as SMNVEV (reference sequence).

Of note for this clone: Other DNA variants within this sample encode the same CDR3. This sequence joins TRBV12-3 or TRBV12-4 and TRBJ1-5, with D possibly TRBD1 on 5 matching bases. The CDR3 is made up of 13 amino acids. With 6 bases removed from V and 3 bases from J, the gap between germline ends came to 9 bases. CDR3 loop: CASSRTSNQPQHF. In DNA, the CDR3 is TGTGCCAGCAGCCGGACATCCAATCAGCCCCAGCATTTT.

The V gene is TRBV29-1, the J gene TRBJ1-4; unclear D gene. The CDR3 runs 12 residues. V lost 5 bases to trimming and J lost 4 bases, with 8 bases between them. Per the germline V gene, CDR1 is SQVTM and CDR2 is ANQGSEA. The CDR3 spells CSVTINNEKLFF. The CDR3 nucleotides are TGCAGCGTTACAATAAATAATGAAAAACTGTTTTTT. The full variable domain, in which reference TRBV29-1 and TRBJ1-4 provide the parts outside the CDR3, is SAVISQKPSRDICQRGTSLTIQCQVDSQVTMMFWYRQQPGQSLTLIATANQGSEATYESGFVIDKFPISRPNLTFSTLTVSNMSPEDSSIYLCSVTINNEKLFFGSGTQLSVL.

This clone was seen only a few times. This rearrangement joins TRBV6-4 to TRBJ2-6; maybe TRBD2 (6 bases). V was clipped by 3 bases and J by 0 bases, with 9 bases between them. Germline V lookup: CDR1 MRHNA, CDR2 SNTAGT. The CDR3 extends over 16 amino acids. CDR3 sequence: CASSEGGSSGANVLTF. The CDR3 DNA follows: TGTGCCAGCAGTGAGGGGGGTAGCTCTGGGGCCAACGTCCTGACTTTC.

The chain links TRBV3-1 (or the pseudogene TRBV3-2) to TRBJ2-5; a weak D match, TRBD2 (5 bases). Germline V lookup: CDR1 LGHDT, CDR2 YNNKEL (reference sequence). V was shortened by 7 bases and J by 5 bases, with 11 bases between the two germline ends. The CDR3 sequence is 12 residues long. The CDR3 DNA is TGTGCCAGCACCTCTCCGGGGGAGACCCAGTACTTC. Its protein is CASTSPGETQYF.

The chain recombines TRBV25-1 with TRBJ2-1; 7 nucleotides line up with TRBD2. The CDR3 is made up of 14 amino acids. Germline V gene sequence: CDR1 MGHDK, CDR2 SYGVNS. Unmatched junction bases numbered 9, after V lost 5 bases and J lost 8 bases. CDR3 sequence reads: CASSIGGSVDEQFF. The CDR3 DNA follows: TGTGCCAGCAGTATTGGCGGGAGTGTCGATGAGCAGTTCTTC.

This clone was recorded only once. The chain uses TRBV6-1 and TRBJ1-4; 10 bases are shared with TRBD1. CDR1 and CDR2 from the germline V gene are MNHNS and SASEGT. The CDR3 sequence is 15 residues long. Losses at the gene ends were 3 bases for V and 7 bases for J; bases not matched to a gene: 5. The CDR3 loop is CASSEGQGFSEKLFF. The CDR3 region has the DNA TGTGCCAGCAGTGAGGGACAGGGGTTTAGTGAAAAACTGTTTTTT.

The chain joins TRBV6-1 to TRBJ2-7; a possible D gene is TRBD2 (6 bases). Per the germline V gene, CDR1 is MNHNS and CDR2 is SASEGT. Deletions cut 2 bases from V and 1 base from J, with 12 bases between. This CDR3 spans 15 amino acids. CDR3 bases: TGTGCCAGCAGTGAACGCTATGGAGGGTCCTACGAGCAGTACTTC. As protein: CASSERYGGSYEQYF.

Here the CDR3 DNA reads TGTGCCAGCAGTTTAGGTCTAGCGCCTTACAATGAGCAGTTCTTC. This encodes CASSLGLAPYNEQFF. The V and J genes are TRBV28 and TRBJ2-1, with TRBD2 as a possible D gene (6 bases). The CDR3 covers 15 residues. V dropped 2 bases and J dropped 4 bases, with 12 bases sitting between them. Germline V lookup: CDR1 MDHEN, CDR2 SYDVKM.

The chain has TRBV18 and TRBJ2-4; the D gene is possibly TRBD1 (7 bases). Trimming took 3 bases from V and 7 from J, leaving 16 bases between them. The length of the CDR3 is 15 residues. The germline V gene has CDR1 KGHSH and CDR2 LQKENI. The DNA for the CDR3 is TGTGCCAGCTCACCGATGTCACAGGGGAGGAACATTCAGTACTTC. It specifies CASSPMSQGRNIQYF. Complete variable domain (other parts from reference TRBV18 and TRBJ2-4): NAGVMQNPRHLVRRRGQEARLRCSPMKGHSHVYWYRQLPEEGLKFMVYLQKENIIDESGMPKERFSAEFPKEGPSILRIQQVVRGDSAAYFCASSPMSQGRNIQYFGAGTRLSVL.